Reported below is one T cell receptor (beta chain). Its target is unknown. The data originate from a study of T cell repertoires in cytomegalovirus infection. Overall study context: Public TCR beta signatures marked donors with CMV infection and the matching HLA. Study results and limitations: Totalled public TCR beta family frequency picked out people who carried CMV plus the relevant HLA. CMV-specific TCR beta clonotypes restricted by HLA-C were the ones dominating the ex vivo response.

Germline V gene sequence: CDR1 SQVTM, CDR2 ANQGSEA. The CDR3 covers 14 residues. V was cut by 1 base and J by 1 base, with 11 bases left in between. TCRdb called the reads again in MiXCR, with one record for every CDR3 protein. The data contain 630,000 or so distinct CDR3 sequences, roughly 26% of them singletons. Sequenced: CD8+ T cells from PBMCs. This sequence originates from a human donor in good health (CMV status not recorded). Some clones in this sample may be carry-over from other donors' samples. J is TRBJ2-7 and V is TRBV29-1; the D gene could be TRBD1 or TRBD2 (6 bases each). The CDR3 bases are TGCAGCGTTGAAGGGCAGGGGACTTCCTACGAGCAGTACTTC. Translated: CSVEGQGTSYEQYF.